The clone carrying this TCR beta chain was counted ten times or more. Antigen: not known. TCRdb redid the calling of the 5' RACE reads with MiXCR, one entry per CDR3 protein. The data show roughly 38,000 distinct CDR3 sequences, with about 10% seen just once and 15% to 20% held by the top ten. This entry comes from a study of spatial heterogeneity in lung cancer. Study as a whole: Sequencing covered available follow-up PBMC samples collected a median of roughly 2 years after resection.

The CDR3 loop spans 16 amino acids. V shed 1 base, J shed 3 bases, and the junction held 6 bases outside the gene matches. Germline V CDR1 and CDR2: MNHEY, SMNVEV (reference sequence). The time point was: blood at routine non-recurrence follow-up after resection. Study outcomes and limitations: Circulating ubiquitous expanded tumor TCRs were observed more frequently at resection than at follow-up.

This chain links TRBV27 with TRBJ2-1, with TRBD1 identical over 7 bases. The source is a female donor with early-stage non-small cell lung cancer. Specimen: PBMCs, collected at follow-up. The CDR3 protein is CASSLFRGLLYNEQFF. CDR3 coding DNA: TGTGCCAGCAGTTTATTCAGGGGGTTACTCTACAATGAGCAGTTCTTC.